The text below deals with one T cell receptor (beta chain). Its antigen is unidentified. PCR used 60 Vbeta primers and 13 Jbeta primers. The method was immunoSEQ multiplex PCR; TCRdb's version includes in-frame clones alone and lacks a portion of them. This table holds some 160,000 clones, approximately 80% found once. These data come from a study of cytomegalovirus exposure and HLA in healthy donors. Study-level results: Later analysis reportedly placed an Asian-associated ancestry cluster below the roughly 690-donor mean in N-insertions. A link between a missense DCLRE1C variant and TCR beta V- and J-gene trimming emerged from a later analysis. According to a later analysis, most TCR beta chains associated with CMV appeared HLA-restricted.

V was shortened by 0 bases and J by 7 bases, with 13 bases between the two germline ends. Germline values: CDR1 MNHEY, CDR2 SVGAGI. There are 14 residues in the CDR3. The sequence derives from a man aged 18 to 30 in good health and CMV-seronegative. Input material: PBMCs. The chain combines TRBV6-5 with TRBJ2-7; TRBD2 might be the D (6 bases). The CDR3 nucleotides are TGTGCCAGCAGTTACTCGCCAGCTGGAGGGGAGCAGTACTTC. Translation gives CASSYSPAGGEQYF.